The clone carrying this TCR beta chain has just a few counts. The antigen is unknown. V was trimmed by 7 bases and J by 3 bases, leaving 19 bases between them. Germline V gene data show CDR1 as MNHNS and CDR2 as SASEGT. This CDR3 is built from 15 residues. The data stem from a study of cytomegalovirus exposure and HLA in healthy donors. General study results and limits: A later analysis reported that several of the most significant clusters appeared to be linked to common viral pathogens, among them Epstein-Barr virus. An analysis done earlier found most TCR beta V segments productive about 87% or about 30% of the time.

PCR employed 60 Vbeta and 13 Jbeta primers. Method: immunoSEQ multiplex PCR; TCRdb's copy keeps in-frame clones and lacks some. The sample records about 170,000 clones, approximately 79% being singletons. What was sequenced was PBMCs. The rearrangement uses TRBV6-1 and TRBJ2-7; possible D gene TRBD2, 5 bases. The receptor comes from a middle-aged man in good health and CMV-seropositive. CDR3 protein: CASTSGRGISYEQYF. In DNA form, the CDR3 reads TGTGCCAGCACTTCTGGGAGAGGGATTAGCTACGAGCAGTACTTC.